This entry describes one T cell receptor (beta chain). Its antigen remains unknown. The data were taken from a study of a mutant IDH1 vaccine in newly diagnosed glioma. The study's findings and limits: Patients mounted vaccine-induced immune responses in roughly 93% of cases.

TCRdb's copy holds only in-frame clones and misses some; the assay was immunoSEQ multiplex PCR. Among around 100,000 clones listed, roughly nine tenths were seen once. The time point is: week 47, end of study. Each dose delivered 300 ug of mutant IDH1 20-mer peptide subcutaneously with imiquimod. The V gene's germline CDR1 is SEHNR and CDR2 FQNEAQ (reference sequence). Trimming took off 1 base at V and 0 bases at J, with 4 bases between the two ends. This CDR3 comprises 14 residues. This receptor was identified in a woman aged 45-60 years with glioma. Sequencing was performed on PBMCs, taken from a glioma patient whose treatment included an IDH1 peptide vaccine. The chain has TRBV7-9 and TRBJ1-5; the D is unclear. Here the CDR3 DNA reads TGTGCCAGCAGCTTAGAACATAGCAATCAGCCCCAGCATTTT. Translating gives CASSLEHSNQPQHF.